This T cell receptor beta chain was retrieved from a study of T cell responses to AZD1222 COVID-19 vaccine. This table comes from immunoSEQ multiplex PCR, and its TCRdb copy is limited to in-frame clones, with some not included. The table shows some 160,000 clones, with 88% occurring only once. The sequenced sample was peripheral blood, obtained on day 0 of AZD1222 vaccination. This TCR was recovered from an adult in good health.

The CDR3 is CASSITDSSGNTIYF. The DNA for the CDR3 is TGTGCCAGTAGTATCACGGACTCCTCTGGAAACACCATATATTTT. The chain joins TRBV19 to TRBJ1-3; D not resolved. The CDR3 sequence is 15 residues long. Trimming pared 3 bases from V and 0 bases from J, leaving 9 bases between. Germline V gene sequence: CDR1 LNHDA, CDR2 SQIVND (reference sequence).